The 10 T cell receptor beta chains given below trace back to one sample, sequenced in a study of T cells in Graves' hyperthyroidism and ophthalmopathy. Amplified TCR beta CDR3 regions derived from RNA transcripts. First-round RT-PCR targeting the TCR CDR3 was performed with the HTBI primer set. Via MiXCR, TCRdb re-called the multiplex PCR reads, giving one row per CDR3 protein. This sample has hundreds of thousands of distinct CDR3 sequences, with 15% to 20% found just once. Sequencing was carried out using blood. These receptors were obtained from a woman between 18 and 29 years old with Graves' ophthalmopathy.

This clonotype appeared a single time. This chain connects TRBV6-5 to TRBJ2-3; possibly TRBD1 or TRBD2 for D (6 bases each). CDR1 is MNHEY and CDR2 is SVGAGI in the germline V gene. Trimming stripped 0 bases from V and 3 bases from J, with 13 bases between. The CDR3 consists of 16 residues. The CDR3 bases are TGTGCCAGCAGTTACTCCCCGGGGGCGCGTACAGATACGCAGTATTTT. Residues: CASSYSPGARTDTQYF.

This clonotype was recorded many times. V gene TRBV7-9 combines with J gene TRBJ1-1; maybe TRBD1 (5 bases). Trimming left V 5 bases short and J 1 base short, with 11 bases between. The CDR3 spans 14 residues. Germline V gene lookup returns CDR1 SEHNR and CDR2 FQNEAQ (reference sequence). The CDR3 sequence: CASSRVGGNTEAFF. The CDR3 bases are TGTGCCAGCAGCCGGGTGGGGGGGAACACTGAAGCTTTCTTT.

This clonotype was counted ten times or more. V and J are TRBV6-2 or TRBV6-3 and TRBJ1-2, with D unresolved. Deletions cut 2 bases from V and 6 bases from J, with 10 bases between. Germline CDR1 is MNHEY and CDR2 is SVGEGT. This CDR3 is 13 amino acids long. The CDR3 region is CASSYRQRHGYTF. Here the CDR3 DNA reads TGTGCCAGCAGTTACCGGCAAAGGCATGGCTACACCTTC.

In this sample, this clonotype turned up many times. The chain links TRBV28 to TRBJ2-5, with 8 bases matching TRBD2. V trimming: 2 bases; J trimming: 2 bases; junction bases outside the gene matches: 4. The length of the CDR3 is 15 residues. Looked up from germline, CDR1 is MDHEN and CDR2 is SYDVKM. CDR3 sequence (DNA): TGTGCCAGCAGTTTACGGGCTAGCGGGCAAGAGACCCAGTACTTC. This translates into CASSLRASGQETQYF. Based on the CDR3 plus reference TRBV28 and TRBJ2-5, the full variable domain is DVKVTQSSRYLVKRTGEKVFLECVQDMDHENMFWYRQDPGLGLRLIYFSYDVKMKEKGDIPEGYSVSREKKERFSLILESASTNQTSMYLCASSLRASGQETQYFGPGTRLLVL.

The chain is built from TRBV7-9 and TRBJ1-4, with TRBD1 as a possible D gene (6 bases). The CDR3 contains 15 residues. Trimming pared 6 bases from V and 6 bases from J, leaving 17 bases between. Germline V CDR1 and CDR2: SEHNR, FQNEAQ (reference sequence). This CDR3 reads CASRPPGGGYEKLFF. CDR3 DNA: TGTGCCAGCAGACCGCCAGGTGGGGGCTATGAAAAACTGTTTTTT.

This clonotype was seen repeatedly, ten times or more. The V gene is TRBV28, the J gene TRBJ1-5; 7 positions agree with TRBD1. Germline loops: CDR1 MDHEN, CDR2 SYDVKM. Trimming removed 4 bases from V and 7 bases from J; junction bases left unmatched: 7. The CDR3 extends over 14 amino acids. In nucleotides, the CDR3 is TGTGCCAGCAGTTCAGTACAGGGGCCCCAGCCCCAGCATTTT. Its translation is CASSSVQGPQPQHF.

The CDR3 DNA is TGCGCCAGCAGCCAACGACAGGGGCCTAATGAAAAACTGTTTTTT. Encoded protein: CASSQRQGPNEKLFF. The V and J genes are TRBV4-1 and TRBJ1-4; 8 bases are a match to TRBD1. V shed 2 bases, J shed 3 bases, and the junction held 2 bases outside the gene matches. The CDR3 totals 15 residues. From germline, CDR1 is MGHRA and CDR2 YSYEKL.

In this sample, this clonotype turned up many times. The chain couples TRBV3-1 to TRBJ1-2; 7 bases are a match to TRBD1. CDR3 length: 15 amino acids. V shed 4 bases and J 6 bases; nucleotides not matched to a gene: 11. Germline CDR1 is LGHDT and CDR2 is YNNKEL (reference sequence). The DNA for the CDR3 is TGTGCCAGCAGCCCGGCGGGCTGGACAGGTCATGGCTACACCTTC. Amino acid sequence: CASSPAGWTGHGYTF.

This clonotype has a count of ten or more. This chain joins TRBV28 and TRBJ2-7, with a weak D call TRBD2 (5 bases). From germline, CDR1 is MDHEN and CDR2 SYDVKM. CDR3 size: 14 residues. The germline V and J ends were trimmed by 6 bases and 0 bases, with 12 bases remaining between them. The CDR3 loop is CASSSGKASYEQYF. The CDR3 coding sequence is TGTGCCAGCAGCTCCGGGAAGGCCTCCTACGAGCAGTACTTC.

The table lists this clonotype with many counts. The chain recombines TRBV5-1 with TRBJ1-5, with 9 nucleotides matching TRBD1. This CDR3 spans 14 amino acids. V lost 4 bases, J lost 5 bases, and 4 bases stayed unmatched. Per the germline V gene, CDR1 is SGHRS and CDR2 is YFSETQ. CDR3 bases: TGCGCCAGCAGCCCCACAGGGGGCGATCAGCCCCAGCATTTT. This translates into CASSPTGGDQPQHF.